This T cell receptor beta chain was profiled in a study of blood T cells in healthy people across ages (dated by TCRdb to between 2014 and 2017). In terms of the full investigation: In model experiments, template switching captured roughly one uniquely barcoded TCR beta cDNA molecule for every two T cells. The donors were split into four age groups: young (average about 15 years), middle-aged (about 40), aged (more than 55) and long-lived (under 90). To avoid experimental bias, donors of different ages were spread randomly across the sequencing lanes. Age-related changes in TCR beta repertoire diversity were measured in the study by deep sequencing normalized with unique cDNA molecular identifiers. For two donors (one aged 18 to 29 and one aged 80 or older), the study analyzed two additional independent replicas of 1 million unique cDNA reads from the same blood draw.

Results and caveats for the whole study, not just this receptor: Observed TCR beta diversity per million T cells fell roughly linearly with age, and a significant reduction was already apparent by age approximately 40. Compared with the aged group, more naive CD4+ T cells, fewer expanded clones and increased TCR diversity were shown by the long-lived group, suggesting age selection. The CMV infection status of donors was not known, potentially confounding age-related changes in expanded clonotypes. Estimates of total diversity based on one million sequenced T cells were considered lower bounds and underestimates. Bulk unsorted PBMC profiling prevented conclusive comparison of naive and antigen-experienced compartments. The percentage of naive T cells measured by flow cytometry correlated strongly with observed TCR beta diversity.

Worth noting for this clonotype: Its antigen is not yet known. Base quality data are lacking; no much larger clone is found one base away.

To prepare the library, 5' RACE was applied. TCRdb lists the instrument as Illumina HiSeq 2500. A second PCR of about 6 to 11 cycles was performed with a sample-barcoded 5' primer and a J-beta primer mix. A template-switch 5' adaptor carrying 12 random nucleotides introduced a unique molecular identifier onto each TCR beta cDNA molecule. Each sample yielded at least 3 million CDR3-containing paired-end reads. First-strand cDNA was synthesized from all RNA with the Mint cDNA synthesis kit, primed by a TRBC-specific oligonucleotide. After uracil-DNA glycosylase treatment, a first 18-cycle PCR used universal primers M1SS and BC2_uni_R on all cDNA. Turning to the authors' computational methods: Each sample was normalized by randomly selecting 1 million high-quality reads, each carrying a distinct molecular identifier. Instead of being binned into consensus sequences, reads that shared molecular identifiers were thrown out. CDR3 identification, clonotype clustering and error correction used MiTCR with a Q25 quality threshold and the strictest error-elimination algorithm. Lower-bound total TCR beta diversity was estimated with a nonparametric unseen species model using Euler transformation. TCRdb reworked the public reads: Q25 trimming with fastp, MiXCR clone assembly, productive beta chains retained. CDR3 protein sequences are deduplicated, and each keeps its most common genes and DNA. These V and J calls are TCRdb output, not the study's own analysis. For this sample the table gives hundreds of thousands of distinct CDR3 sequences, of which around 48% were detected only once. The leading ten clones occupy under 35% of the sample.

The CDR3 spans 14 residues, from the cysteine through the phenylalanine. CDR3 DNA is the only sequence kept; it has 42 bases, read in frame from the first base. CDR1 and CDR2 were assigned from the germline V gene as MNHEY and SVGAGI. Trimming removed 5 bases from V and 12 bases from J, leaving 20 bases between the germline ends. Donors were a few dozen systemically healthy Caucasian individuals from Russia aged 6 to 90 years. About 10 milliliters of peripheral blood were collected from each donor into EDTA-treated Vacutainer tubes. Ficoll-Paque density-gradient centrifugation was used to isolate PBMCs, with at least 7 million per sample. Total RNA, at least 6 micrograms per sample, was extracted from PBMCs with Trizol reagent. The percentages of naive CD45RAhigh/CD27high T cells were determined by flow cytometry on a PBMC aliquot from every donor.

This clonotype was sampled from an older woman in good health. The source material was blood. This sequence uses TRBV6-5 and TRBJ2-1; the D gene is perhaps TRBD2, on 6 matching bases. CDR3 loop: CASSPGLQSIRQFF. DNA sequence: TGTGCCAGCAGTCCGGGACTCCAAAGTATTCGGCAGTTCTTC.